The 10 T cell receptor beta chains listed next were all sequenced from one sample in a study of human T cells and chemical hapten exposure. TCRdb reprocessed the RACE reads via MiXCR and lists one record per CDR3 protein. The table includes approximately 340,000 distinct CDR3 sequences, around 7% detected once. Time point specified: patch test 1, 2 weeks after DPC sensitization. Sample treatment: therapeutic diphenylcyclopropenone sensitization with weekly scalp DPC. Sequenced here: whole blood, sampled in connection with sensitization to the hapten diphenylcyclopropenone (DPC). The origin of the receptors is a woman under 30 with alopecia areata. Some clones in this sample may be carry-over from other donors' samples.

The chain carries TRBV20-1 and TRBJ2-7; 7 bases fit TRBD2. V gave up 4 bases and J gave up 3 bases; unmatched junction bases: 6. Germline-derived CDR1 and CDR2 are DFQATT and SNEGSKA (reference sequence). CDR3 size: 13 residues. The CDR3 nucleotides read TGCAGTGCTACACCGACTAGCTACTACGAGCAGTACTTC. Its protein is CSATPTSYYEQYF.

The V gene is TRBV12-3 or TRBV12-4, the J gene TRBJ1-2; perhaps TRBD1 as D (6 bases). Between the trimmed V and J ends, which lost 9 bases and 5 bases, there was a span of 16 bases. The CDR3 is 13 residues long. CDR3 bases: TGTGCCAGTAGTGGACAGCTTCTTTATGGCTACACCTTC. It is translated as CASSGQLLYGYTF.

The sample holds a few counts of this clonotype. The rearrangement joins TRBV7-3 to TRBJ1-1, with D possibly TRBD1 on 6 matching bases. The CDR3 consists of 13 residues. V was shortened by 5 bases and J by 3 bases, with 10 bases between the two germline ends. The V gene's germline CDR1 is SGHTA and CDR2 FQGTGA. CDR3 nucleotides: TGTGCCAGCAGCACACAGGGAGACACTGAAGCTTTCTTT. Protein: CASSTQGDTEAFF.

This clonotype was counted only a few times. A read error is possible here, since a much larger clone lies one base away. The rearrangement joins TRBV12-3 or TRBV12-4 to TRBJ2-1; 11 bases agree with TRBD2. This CDR3 has 15 residues. V lost 3 bases, J lost 4 bases, and 2 bases stayed unmatched. CDR3 nucleotides: TGTGCCAGCAGTTTTACTAGCGGGGGTTACAATGAGCAGTTCTTC. The encoded protein is CASSFTSGGYNEQFF.

In this sample, this clonotype turned up a few times. The chain combines TRBV6-1 with TRBJ1-1; tentative D call: TRBD1 (6 bases). CDR3 length equals 16 residues. V lost 6 bases, J lost 0 bases, and 17 bases lay in between. Germline V gene data show CDR1 as MNHNS and CDR2 as SASEGT. CDR3 in amino acids: CASRQWGAPMNTEAFF. The CDR3 region has the DNA TGTGCCAGCAGACAATGGGGGGCCCCAATGAACACTGAAGCTTTCTTT.

The table lists this clonotype with a few counts. The chain has TRBV27 and TRBJ2-7; 11 bases line up with TRBD1. V was pared by 6 bases and J by 3 bases, with 7 bases of the junction left unmatched. CDR3 size: 15 residues. Per the germline V gene, CDR1 is MNHEY and CDR2 is SMNVEV (reference sequence). DNA of the CDR3: TGTGCCAGCAGACCTACCGGGACAGGGGGCTACGAGCAGTACTTC. Protein product: CASRPTGTGGYEQYF.

The chain links TRBV19 to TRBJ2-1; D is perhaps TRBD2 (5 bases). Trimming cost V 3 bases and J 7 bases, with 16 bases left between them. CDR3 length: 15 residues. In germline, CDR1 is LNHDA, CDR2 SQIVND (reference sequence). The CDR3 is CASSINSIRRNEQFF. Here the CDR3 DNA reads TGTGCCAGTAGTATCAATTCAATCAGGAGGAATGAGCAGTTCTTC.

V usage is TRBV20-1 and J usage is TRBJ1-2, with D possibly matching TRBD1 (5 bases). Germline CDR1 is DFQATT and CDR2 is SNEGSKA (reference sequence). The CDR3 is 17 amino acids. Trimming cost V 6 bases and J 2 bases, with 25 bases left between them. Written as DNA, the CDR3 is TGCAGTGCCGCGCGCCGGGGATTTTGGGGGAGAAACTATGGCTACACCTTC. Translating gives CSAARRGFWGRNYGYTF.

This clonotype came up many times. The chain combines TRBV12-3 or TRBV12-4 with TRBJ2-7, with TRBD1 identical over 11 bases. Trimming removed 5 bases from V and 0 bases from J; junction bases left unmatched: 6. The CDR3 spans 16 residues. This CDR3 is CASSPWGTGGSYEQYF. The CDR3, as DNA: TGTGCCAGCAGTCCTTGGGGGACAGGGGGCTCCTACGAGCAGTACTTC.

This clonotype has more than one count but fewer than ten. The chain has TRBV20-1 and TRBJ1-4; 8 bases are a match to TRBD1. This CDR3 is built from 12 residues. V shed 5 bases, J shed 6 bases, and the junction held 2 bases outside the gene matches. Germline CDR1 reads DFQATT; CDR2 reads SNEGSKA (reference sequence). CDR3 loop: CSAAGQDEKLFF. In DNA form, the CDR3 reads TGCAGTGCTGCGGGACAGGATGAAAAACTGTTTTTT.